The text below deals with one T cell receptor (beta chain). CDR1 is LNHDA, CDR2 SQIVND, per germline (reference sequence). V was clipped by 9 bases and J by 0 bases; unmatched bases: 30. This CDR3 is built from 23 residues. This entry is derived from a study of T cell changes during pregnancy in multiple sclerosis. TCRdb's table, derived via immunoSEQ multiplex PCR, lists solely in-frame clones and lacks some. The sample includes about 42,000 clones, 88% of them seen just once. Sequences were derived from CD4+ T cells from peripheral blood mononuclear cells, sampled in the second trimester of pregnancy. V usage is TRBV19 and J usage is TRBJ1-4, with 8 bases identical to TRBD1. The source of this sequence is a female donor with multiple sclerosis, enrolled in a pregnancy study. The CDR3: CARKIVHLLRSGQGAATNEKLFF. In nucleotides, the CDR3 is TGTGCCAGGAAAATTGTCCACCTTTTAAGATCGGGGCAGGGGGCTGCAACTAATGAAAAACTGTTTTTT.